A single sample gave rise to the 18 T cell receptor beta chains below, sequenced in a study of Graves' ophthalmopathy and Graves' hyperthyroidism. For repertoire sequencing, the TCR beta CDR3 regions were amplified from RNA transcripts. Following a first-round RT-PCR that used HTBI primers, a second-round multiplex PCR was carried out. TCRdb redid the calling of the multiplex PCR reads with MiXCR, one entry per CDR3 protein. The sample contains almost 400,000 distinct CDR3 sequences, 15% to 20% of which appear only once. The source material was peripheral blood. The receptors come from a woman under 30 with Graves' ophthalmopathy.

This clonotype was detected ten times or more. This chain joins TRBV6-1 and TRBJ1-1; TRBD1 aligns across 9 bases. Unmatched junction bases numbered 4, after V lost 6 bases and J lost 5 bases. CDR3 size: 13 residues. The V gene's germline CDR1 is MNHNS and CDR2 SASEGT. The chain's CDR3 is CASRGTGYTEAFF. As DNA, the CDR3 is TGTGCCAGCAGAGGGACAGGGTATACTGAAGCTTTCTTT.

This clonotype was found many times. V is TRBV6-5 and J is TRBJ2-2; D ambiguous. V lost 4 bases, J lost 0 bases, and 12 bases lay in between. This CDR3 is built from 16 residues. Germline CDR1 reads MNHEY; CDR2 reads SVGAGI. The CDR3 sequence: CASSSHDIANTGELFF. In nucleotides, the CDR3 is TGTGCCAGCAGTTCCCACGACATAGCGAACACCGGGGAGCTGTTTTTT.

This clonotype has a count of ten or more. The chain combines TRBV6-2 or TRBV6-3 with TRBJ2-2, with no clear D. The germline CDR1 and CDR2 sequences are MNHEY and SVGEGT. The V end was cut by 5 bases, the J end by 5 bases, with 9 bases between. This CDR3 has 13 residues. CDR3 region: CASSQRFTGELFF. CDR3 DNA: TGTGCCAGCAGTCAAAGGTTTACCGGGGAGCTGTTTTTT.

This clonotype was seen repeatedly, ten times or more. This chain joins TRBV6-2 or TRBV6-3 and TRBJ2-7; D not certain. CDR3 length: 14 residues. Germline lookup yields CDR1 MNHEY and CDR2 SVGEGT. V lost 4 bases and J lost 6, with 16 bases in between. This CDR3 is CASSLPGWPSEQYF. The CDR3 DNA is TGTGCCAGCAGTTTGCCAGGCTGGCCCTCCGAGCAGTACTTC.

This clonotype occurred many times. This chain links TRBV7-9 with TRBJ2-7, with D tentatively TRBD1 (5 bases). Germline V gene sequence: CDR1 SEHNR, CDR2 FQNEAQ (reference sequence). CDR3 length: 15 amino acids. Trimming took 4 bases from V and 3 from J, leaving 16 bases between them. CDR3 nucleotides: TGTGCCAGCAGCTCAAAACAGGACCCGCTCTACGAGCAGTACTTC. As protein: CASSSKQDPLYEQYF.

The chain has TRBV6-1 and TRBJ1-1; a weak D match, TRBD1 (6 bases). CDR1 MNHNS and CDR2 SASEGT come from the germline V gene. Trimming removed 0 bases from V and 14 bases from J, with 10 bases in between. The CDR3 is 11 amino acids. CDR3 nucleotide sequence: TGTGCCAGCAGTGAAGCATCGGGGGCCTTCTTT. It encodes CASSEASGAFF.

This clonotype was seen repeatedly, ten times or more. This rearrangement joins TRBV5-1 to TRBJ2-7; D possibly uses TRBD1 or TRBD2 (6 bases each). V lost 1 base to trimming and J lost 4 bases, with 15 bases between them. The CDR3 runs to 15 residues. Germline-derived CDR1 and CDR2 are SGHRS and YFSETQ. CDR3 sequence reads: CASSLRRDISYEQYF. The CDR3 DNA follows: TGCGCCAGCAGCTTGCGGCGGGACATTTCATACGAGCAGTACTTC. Supplemented by reference TRBV5-1 and TRBJ2-7, the full variable domain reads KAGVTQTPRYLIKTRGQQVTLSCSPISGHRSVSWYQQTPGQGLQFLFEYFSETQRNKGNFPGRFSGRQFSNSRSEMNVSTLELGDSALYLCASSLRRDISYEQYFGPGTRLTVT.

This clonotype was seen at least ten times. This rearrangement joins TRBV28 to TRBJ2-5, with 10 nucleotides matching TRBD2. CDR3 size: 14 residues. The germline CDR1 and CDR2 sequences are MDHEN and SYDVKM. J was trimmed by 5 bases and V by 3 bases; bases with no gene match: 3. CDR3 bases: TGTGCCAGCAGTTTGCCGACTAGCGGGGAGACCCAGTACTTC. Its protein is CASSLPTSGETQYF.

At least ten counts were recorded for this clonotype. This chain uses TRBV29-1 with TRBJ1-2; no definite D call. The germline V gene encodes CDR1 SQVTM and CDR2 ANQGSEA. This CDR3 is 13 amino acids long. V was pared by 4 bases and J by 4 bases, with 13 bases between. The DNA of the CDR3 is TGCAGCGTTGTGCGCGAGCACCCCTATGGCTACACCTTC. Translating it yields CSVVREHPYGYTF.

V and J are TRBV12-3 or TRBV12-4 and TRBJ1-1, with D uncertain. The CDR3 extends over 11 amino acids. V lost 5 bases, J lost 10 bases, and 11 bases lay in between. CDR3 amino acids: CASSRQSLAFF. In nucleotides, the CDR3 is TGTGCCAGCAGTAGACAATCCCTAGCTTTCTTT.

This clonotype was counted at least ten times. CDR3 in amino acids: CASSYFEYSGANVLTF. In DNA form, the CDR3 reads TGTGCCAGCAGTTATTTCGAATACTCTGGGGCCAACGTCCTGACTTTC. The chain links TRBV6-5 to TRBJ2-6; D is ambiguous. Germline values: CDR1 MNHEY, CDR2 SVGAGI. The V and J ends lost 3 bases and 0 bases respectively, with 9 bases between them. The CDR3 consists of 16 residues.

This clonotype was seen a single time. The V and J genes are TRBV20-1 and TRBJ1-2, with 8 bases lining up with TRBD1. Germline values: CDR1 DFQATT, CDR2 SNEGSKA (reference sequence). V was clipped by 5 bases and J by 7 bases; unmatched bases: 15. CDR3 length equals 15 residues. As DNA, the CDR3 is TGCAGTGCTCAGCCTTATGGACAGGGAATGGGTGGCTACACCTTC. It encodes CSAQPYGQGMGGYTF.

This clonotype came up many times. V gene TRBV29-1 combines with J gene TRBJ2-5; D remains ambiguous. CDR1 and CDR2 (germline): SQVTM, ANQGSEA. Trimming left V 4 bases short and J 6 bases short, with 3 bases between. This CDR3 contains 9 residues. The chain's CDR3 is CSVAKTQYF. In DNA, the CDR3 is TGCAGCGTTGCAAAGACCCAGTACTTC.

This clonotype has ten or more counts. The V and J genes are TRBV7-8 and TRBJ1-2; 9 bases match TRBD1. The CDR3 has 15 amino acids. The ends lost 5 bases at V and 8 bases at J; junction bases unmatched: 12. Germline CDR1 reads SGHVS; CDR2 reads FQNEAQ. CDR3 residues: CASSDSGQGLLGYTF. The DNA for the CDR3 is TGTGCCAGCAGCGACAGCGGACAGGGGTTGCTCGGCTACACCTTC.

This clonotype was recorded many times. The rearrangement uses TRBV29-1 and TRBJ1-1; the D gene is possibly TRBD1 (5 bases). Germline V gene data show CDR1 as SQVTM and CDR2 as ANQGSEA. CDR3 length: 13 residues. Trimming removed 3 bases from V and 7 bases from J, with 15 bases in between. The CDR3 spells CSVDSGTDDEAFF. The CDR3 nucleotides read TGCAGCGTTGATTCGGGGACGGACGATGAAGCTTTCTTT.

This clonotype showed up many times. The chain is built from TRBV28 and TRBJ2-7; D perhaps matches TRBD2 (7 bases). This CDR3 is 15 amino acids long. CDR1 and CDR2 (germline): MDHEN, SYDVKM. With 5 bases removed from V and 7 bases from J, the gap between germline ends came to 21 bases. The CDR3 protein is CASSENRGAPREQYF. CDR3 coding DNA: TGTGCCAGCAGTGAGAATCGGGGGGCGCCTAGGGAGCAGTACTTC.

Many counts were recorded for this clonotype. At one boundary the junction diverges from the germline segment, which might be a read error. This CDR3 is CASSEGLYYYDYTF. CDR3 bases: TGTGCCAGCAGTGAGGGGCTGTACTACTATGACTACACCTTC. V is TRBV6-1 and J is TRBJ1-2, with D tentatively TRBD1 (5 bases). Germline V gene sequence: CDR1 MNHNS, CDR2 SASEGT. The CDR3 is 14 amino acids.

In this sample, this clonotype turned up many times. The chain couples TRBV28 to TRBJ1-5; D possibly corresponds to TRBD1 (6 bases). Trimming cost V 10 bases and J 5 bases, with 12 bases left between them. CDR3 length equals 12 residues. The V gene's germline CDR1 is MDHEN and CDR2 SYDVKM. CDR3 protein: CATGDRYQPQHF. CDR3 nucleotide sequence: TGTGCCACAGGGGACCGCTATCAGCCCCAGCATTTT.